The 31 T cell receptor beta chains below were found in one sample sequenced in a study of T cells in Graves' hyperthyroidism and ophthalmopathy. Amplified TCR beta CDR3 regions derived from RNA transcripts. In the first-round RT-PCR of the TCR CDR3, the HTBI primer set was used. TCRdb reprocessed the multiplex PCR reads with MiXCR, giving one entry per CDR3 protein. The sample contains approximately 410,000 distinct CDR3 sequences, about 15% of which appear only once. The sample taken for sequencing was blood. The receptors here all came from a man aged 18 to 29 with Graves' ophthalmopathy.

Concerning this clonotype itself: A read error may produce the germline difference seen at one junction end. This chain links TRBV5-1 with TRBJ2-3; D might be TRBD1 (5 bases). The CDR3 extends over 13 amino acids. The V gene's germline CDR1 is SGHRS and CDR2 YFSETQ. Here the CDR3 DNA reads TGTGCCAGCAGCTTAGGGGCGGTAGATACGCAGTATTTT. It encodes CASSLGAVDTQYF.

This clonotype was detected a few times. The V and J genes are TRBV12-3 or TRBV12-4 and TRBJ1-5; D is unresolved. With 6 bases removed from V and 3 bases from J, the gap between germline ends came to 9 bases. The CDR3 is 13 residues long. The CDR3 spells CASSPTYNQPQHF. CDR3 DNA sequence: TGTGCCAGCAGCCCGACATACAATCAGCCCCAGCATTTT.

The chain couples TRBV5-1 to TRBJ1-1; D possibly corresponds to TRBD1 (5 bases). V was pared by 3 bases and J by 3 bases, with 15 bases between. The V gene's germline CDR1 is SGHRS and CDR2 YFSETQ. This CDR3 comprises 15 residues. The CDR3 is CASSYAGNVDTEAFF. The CDR3 nucleotides are TGCGCCAGCAGCTACGCAGGGAACGTGGACACTGAAGCTTTCTTT.

This clonotype was seen ten or more times. The J gene is TRBJ2-7, the V gene TRBV5-4, with 11 bases matching TRBD2. The germline gives CDR1 SGHNT, CDR2 YYREEE (reference sequence). This CDR3 is 15 amino acids long. Germline trimming cut 3 bases from V and 7 bases from J; bases unmatched to any gene: 9. The CDR3 coding sequence is TGTGCCAGCAGCTCCATGCTAGCGGGGGGAAAAGAGCAGTACTTC. It yields the protein CASSSMLAGGKEQYF. Supplemented by reference TRBV5-4 and TRBJ2-7, the full variable domain reads ETGVTQSPTHLIKTRGQQVTLRCSSQSGHNTVSWYQQALGQGPQFIFQYYREEENGRGNFPPRFSGLQFPNYSSELNVNALELDDSALYLCASSSMLAGGKEQYFGPGTRLTVT.

A few counts support this clonotype. The chain joins TRBV9 to TRBJ1-1; TRBD1 aligns across 8 bases. Germline V gives CDR1 SGDLS, CDR2 YYNGEE. The CDR3 has 14 residues. V lost 5 bases and J lost 1; bases outside the gene matches: 4. The CDR3 loop reads CASRQGTGNTEAFF. CDR3 bases: TGTGCCAGCAGACAAGGGACAGGGAACACTGAAGCTTTCTTT.

This clonotype was counted only a few times. This sequence may be a read error, since a much larger clone differs from it by one base. It is likely a read error, because the conserved phenylalanine at the end of the CDR3 is missing. CDR3 amino acids: CASSLLAPSYNEQFL. As DNA, the CDR3 is TGCGCCAGCAGCTTGTTGGCGCCTTCCTACAATGAGCAGTTCCTC. The gene calls are TRBV5-1 and TRBJ2-1, with unresolved D. Per the germline V gene, CDR1 is SGHRS and CDR2 is YFSETQ. V was trimmed by 1 base and J by 1 base, leaving 9 bases between them. The CDR3 length is 15 residues.

This clonotype was counted at least ten times. The chain employs TRBV4-2 and TRBJ2-5, with D tentatively TRBD2 (6 bases). V was shortened by 9 bases and J by 5 bases, with 22 bases between the two germline ends. This CDR3 is built from 15 residues. Germline CDR1 and CDR2: LGHNA and YNFKEQ. CDR3 protein: CASQRTSQPLETQYF. DNA for the CDR3: TGTGCCAGTCAACGAACTAGCCAACCCCTCGAGACCCAGTACTTC.

This clonotype was seen many times. The chain combines TRBV11-2 with TRBJ2-5; maybe TRBD1 (5 bases). Germline assignment: CDR1 SGHAT and CDR2 FQNNGV. The CDR3 runs 15 residues. Trimming took 2 bases from V and 4 from J, leaving 14 bases between them. Here the CDR3 reads CASSLYLQGIETQYF. CDR3 nucleotide sequence: TGTGCCAGCAGCTTATATTTGCAGGGAATAGAGACCCAGTACTTC.

This clonotype was detected ten times or more. The rearrangement uses TRBV29-1 and TRBJ2-3, with 10 bases identical to TRBD2. Germline V gene lookup returns CDR1 SQVTM and CDR2 ANQGSEA. Trimming cost V 7 bases and J 1 base; bases outside gene matches: 2. CDR3 length: 13 amino acids. CDR3 sequence (DNA): TGCAGCGCCGGGACTAGCGGCACAGATACGCAGTATTTT. Translating it yields CSAGTSGTDTQYF.

This clonotype appeared many times. The V and J genes are TRBV2 and TRBJ1-1; 9 nucleotides align to TRBD1. The germline V gene encodes CDR1 SNHLY and CDR2 FYNNEI. With V trimmed by 4 bases and J by 4 bases, 7 bases remained unmatched. The CDR3 loop spans 15 amino acids. CDR3 amino acids: CASSGPDRGGTEAFF. Written as DNA, the CDR3 is TGTGCCAGCAGTGGCCCGGACAGGGGAGGCACTGAAGCTTTCTTT.

This clonotype has a handful of counts. The chain couples TRBV19 to TRBJ1-1; D may be TRBD1 (6 bases). CDR1 and CDR2 (germline): LNHDA, SQIVND (reference sequence). This CDR3 has 12 amino acids. The V and J ends lost 10 bases and 5 bases respectively, with 14 bases between them. The CDR3: CATSGGWTEAFF. CDR3 sequence (DNA): TGTGCCACCTCTGGGGGCTGGACTGAAGCTTTCTTT.

The rearrangement uses TRBV7-2 and TRBJ2-1; TRBD2 matches at 15 bases. Losses at the gene ends were 1 base for V and 0 bases for J; bases not matched to a gene: 13. Germline CDR1 is SGHTA and CDR2 is FQGNSA. The CDR3 is 22 amino acids. The CDR3 region is CASSLGSVGLAGGTLSYNEQFF. The CDR3 nucleotides read TGTGCCAGCAGCTTAGGATCCGTGGGACTAGCGGGAGGAACCCTCTCCTACAATGAGCAGTTCTTC.

The table lists this clonotype with a few counts. This chain connects TRBV6-1 to TRBJ1-5; a weak D match, TRBD1 (5 bases). The V end was cut by 5 bases, the J end by 1 base, with 9 bases between. The germline V gene encodes CDR1 MNHNS and CDR2 SASEGT. The CDR3 is 14 amino acids. CDR3 protein: CASSPRDSNQPQHF. CDR3 sequence (DNA): TGTGCCAGCAGTCCCCGGGACAGCAATCAGCCCCAGCATTTT.

The table lists this clonotype with many counts. The gene calls are TRBV7-9 and TRBJ2-7; D gene ambiguous. The length of the CDR3 is 15 residues. V was shortened by 3 bases and J by 6 bases, with 18 bases between the two germline ends. Germline assignment: CDR1 SEHNR and CDR2 FQNEAQ (reference sequence). CDR3 loop: CASSFPGRLVGEQYF. CDR3 nucleotide sequence: TGTGCCAGCAGCTTTCCTGGCCGGCTCGTAGGCGAGCAGTACTTC.

The gene calls are TRBV4-1 and TRBJ1-2; D perhaps matches TRBD1 (5 bases). The V gene lost 4 bases and the J gene lost 2 bases, with 14 bases spanning the gap. Per germline, CDR1 MGHRA and CDR2 YSYEKL. The CDR3 contains 15 residues. The CDR3 sequence: CASSRGHSENYGYTF. The CDR3 DNA sequence: TGCGCCAGCAGCCGAGGACACTCGGAGAACTATGGCTACACCTTC.

This chain joins TRBV11-3 and TRBJ2-7; the match to TRBD1 covers 12 bases. CDR1 and CDR2 (germline): SGHNT, YENEEA. This CDR3 region has 16 residues. Trimming removed 5 bases from V and 4 bases from J; junction bases left unmatched: 9. The CDR3 loop is CASSARGQGARYEQYF. DNA of the CDR3: TGTGCCAGCAGCGCCCGGGGACAGGGGGCGCGTTACGAGCAGTACTTC.

Sample share makes this clonotype medium-sized. The V and J genes are TRBV20-1 and TRBJ2-7; 10 nucleotides align to TRBD1. Trimming cost V 4 bases and J 5 bases; bases outside gene matches: 11. The CDR3 has 15 residues. Germline-derived CDR1 and CDR2 are DFQATT and SNEGSKA (reference sequence). This CDR3 is CSATIGTGDTNEQYF. CDR3 nucleotides: TGCAGTGCTACGATAGGGACAGGGGATACGAACGAGCAGTACTTC.

J is TRBJ2-3 and V is TRBV19; D is undetermined. CDR3 length equals 16 residues. Trimming pared 5 bases from V and 6 bases from J, leaving 21 bases between. Germline-derived CDR1 and CDR2 are LNHDA and SQIVND (reference sequence). This chain's CDR3 is CASSSSGQGYWDTQYF. The CDR3 nucleotides are TGTGCCAGTAGTTCCTCGGGTCAAGGGTACTGGGATACGCAGTATTTT.

There are many counts of this clonotype. The rearrangement joins TRBV18 to TRBJ2-5; D gene unclear. Trimming pared 5 bases from V and 5 bases from J, leaving 15 bases between. CDR1 is KGHSH and CDR2 is LQKENI in the germline V gene. The CDR3 loop spans 14 amino acids. The CDR3 loop reads CASSVPPPRETQYF. Here the CDR3 DNA reads TGTGCCAGCTCAGTTCCCCCCCCTCGGGAGACCCAGTACTTC.

The chain has TRBV12-3 or TRBV12-4 and TRBJ2-1; D remains unclear. The CDR3 has 12 amino acids. V lost 3 bases and J 7 bases, leaving 7 bases between the germline ends. The CDR3 DNA reads TGTGCCAGCAGTTTGTGGGAAAATGAGCAGTTCTTC. Its protein product is CASSLWENEQFF.

This clonotype was counted only a few times. The junction departs from the called germline gene at one end, perhaps through a read error. V is TRBV7-9 and J is TRBJ1-2; D unclear. Germline V lookup: CDR1 SEHNR, CDR2 FQNEAQ (reference sequence). CDR3 size: 13 residues. The CDR3 is CVSSLDRAYGYTF. The CDR3 DNA is TGTGTCAGCAGCTTGGATAGGGCCTATGGCTACACCTTC.

As for this clonotype: An end of the junction differs from the germline gene, which may be a read error. The chain couples TRBV10-3 to TRBJ1-2, with 8 bases fitting TRBD1. Germline V gene data show CDR1 as ENHRY and CDR2 as SYGVKD. The CDR3 is 14 residues long. The CDR3 sequence: CAISTGGANHGYTF. The CDR3 nucleotides read TGTGCCATCAGTACAGGGGGAGCTAACCATGGCTACACCTTC.

This clonotype was counted many times. The chain couples TRBV10-2 to TRBJ1-1; D may be TRBD1 (5 bases). Germline loops: CDR1 WSHSY, CDR2 SAAADI. CDR3 length: 13 residues. V lost 6 bases to trimming and J lost 6 bases, with 14 bases between them. The CDR3 DNA reads as TGCGCCAGCAGCCGGGACGATCTAGCTGAAGCTTTCTTT. Protein product: CASSRDDLAEAFF.

The chain combines TRBV30 with TRBJ1-6, with TRBD1 as a possible D gene (6 bases). CDR1 is GTSNPN and CDR2 is SVGIG in the germline V gene (reference sequence). This CDR3 has 16 residues. The V and J ends lost 0 bases and 0 bases respectively, with 9 bases between them. The CDR3 loop reads CAWSVRGSSYNSPLHF. The CDR3 bases are TGTGCCTGGAGTGTGAGGGGGAGCTCCTATAATTCACCCCTCCACTTT.

As concerns this clonotype: A much more abundant neighbour one base away suggests this may be a read error. The CDR3 does not end in the conserved phenylalanine or tryptophan, so this is likely a read error. This chain uses TRBV5-1 with TRBJ2-1; D not resolved. With 1 base removed from V and 2 bases from J, the gap between germline ends came to 10 bases. The germline V gene has CDR1 SGHRS and CDR2 YFSETQ. The CDR3 is 15 residues long. CDR3 sequence (DNA): TGCGCCAGCAGCTTGACCGGACCCACCTACAATGAGCAGTTCTCC. As protein: CASSLTGPTYNEQFS.

The chain employs TRBV10-3 and TRBJ1-5; D may be TRBD1 (5 bases). Germline V gene data show CDR1 as ENHRY and CDR2 as SYGVKD. Trimming took 1 base from V and 7 from J, leaving 11 bases between them. The CDR3 sequence is 14 residues long. This CDR3 reads CAISELGDRQPQHF. The CDR3 DNA reads as TGTGCCATCAGTGAGTTGGGGGATCGGCAGCCCCAGCATTTT.

This chain uses TRBV20-1 with TRBJ2-7; 7 positions agree with TRBD1. V trimming: 5 bases; J trimming: 2 bases; junction bases outside the gene matches: 6. CDR1 and CDR2 from the germline V gene are DFQATT and SNEGSKA (reference sequence). The CDR3 is 13 amino acids. DNA of the CDR3: TGCAGTGCTCAAAGACAGGGACCCTACGAGCAGTACTTC. Protein product: CSAQRQGPYEQYF.

This clonotype has at least ten counts. This chain joins TRBV6-1 and TRBJ2-7, with 7 bases aligning to TRBD2. CDR1 MNHNS and CDR2 SASEGT come from the germline V gene. CDR3 length: 13 residues. Unmatched junction bases numbered 10, after V lost 8 bases and J lost 6 bases. The CDR3 spells CASGRGSGAEQYF. The CDR3 DNA is TGTGCCAGCGGGAGGGGTTCTGGGGCCGAGCAGTACTTC.

This clonotype was found many times. This CDR3 is CATSRDRNTDTQYF. CDR3 nucleotide sequence: TGTGCCACCAGCAGAGATCGTAACACAGATACGCAGTATTTT. The rearrangement joins TRBV15 to TRBJ2-3; D gene ambiguous. The CDR3 covers 14 residues. V lost 0 bases and J 2 bases, leaving 6 bases between the germline ends. CDR1 LNHNV and CDR2 YYDKDF come from the germline V gene (reference sequence).

This clonotype was observed at least ten times. V gene TRBV10-3 combines with J gene TRBJ2-3, with D perhaps matching TRBD1 (6 bases). The CDR3 has 18 residues. Looked up from germline, CDR1 is ENHRY and CDR2 is SYGVKD. V was trimmed by 2 bases and J by 0 bases, leaving 18 bases between them. CDR3 loop: CAISETSLQGTSTDTQYF. The CDR3 DNA sequence: TGTGCCATCAGTGAGACATCTTTACAGGGCACTAGCACAGATACGCAGTATTTT.

This clonotype was recorded at least ten times. The chain links TRBV5-1 to TRBJ2-1, with TRBD2 identical over 10 bases. CDR1 is SGHRS and CDR2 is YFSETQ in the germline V gene. CDR3 length: 16 residues. V shed 3 bases and J 1 base; nucleotides not matched to a gene: 4. This chain's CDR3 is CASSSAGGESYNEQFF. In DNA, the CDR3 is TGCGCCAGCAGCTCAGCGGGGGGGGAATCCTACAATGAGCAGTTCTTC.